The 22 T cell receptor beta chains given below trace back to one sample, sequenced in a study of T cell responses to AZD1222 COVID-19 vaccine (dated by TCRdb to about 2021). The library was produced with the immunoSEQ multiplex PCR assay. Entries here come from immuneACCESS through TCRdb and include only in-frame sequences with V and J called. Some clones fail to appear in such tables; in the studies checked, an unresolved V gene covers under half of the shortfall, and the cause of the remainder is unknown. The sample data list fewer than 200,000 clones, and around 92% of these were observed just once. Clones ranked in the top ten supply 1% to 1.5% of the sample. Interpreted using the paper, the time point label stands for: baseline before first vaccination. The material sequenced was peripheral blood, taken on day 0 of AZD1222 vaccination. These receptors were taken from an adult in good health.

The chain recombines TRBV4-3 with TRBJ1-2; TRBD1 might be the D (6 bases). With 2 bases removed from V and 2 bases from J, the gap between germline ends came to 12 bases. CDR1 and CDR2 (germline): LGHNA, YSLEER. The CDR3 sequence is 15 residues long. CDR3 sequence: CASSQSEQGNYGYTF. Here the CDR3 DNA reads TGCGCCAGCAGCCAAAGCGAACAGGGCAACTATGGCTACACCTTC.

Here the CDR3 DNA reads TGCGCCAGCAGTGTTGCCAAGGGGGGCACCGGGGAGCTGTTTTTT. It codes for CASSVAKGGTGELFF. The chain combines TRBV10-2 with TRBJ2-2; D possibly uses TRBD1 or TRBD2 (6 bases each). The CDR3 spans 15 residues. Between the trimmed V and J ends, which lost 4 bases and 4 bases, there was a span of 13 bases. In germline, CDR1 is WSHSY, CDR2 SAAADI.

CDR3 DNA sequence: TGCAGCGTGGGTCGGGGCGTTGAAGCTTTCTTT. Amino acid sequence: CSVGRGVEAFF. The chain has TRBV29-1 and TRBJ1-1, with a tentative D call TRBD1 (5 bases). The CDR3 covers 11 residues. Germline CDR1 SQVTM, CDR2 ANQGSEA. Trimming stripped 6 bases from V and 7 bases from J, with 12 bases between.

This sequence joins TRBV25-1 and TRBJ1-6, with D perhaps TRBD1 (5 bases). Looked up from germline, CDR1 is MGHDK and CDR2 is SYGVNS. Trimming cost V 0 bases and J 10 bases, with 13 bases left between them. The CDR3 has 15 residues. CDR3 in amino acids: CASSEYGGGWSPLHF. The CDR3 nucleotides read TGTGCCAGCAGTGAATACGGTGGGGGGTGGTCACCCCTCCACTTT.

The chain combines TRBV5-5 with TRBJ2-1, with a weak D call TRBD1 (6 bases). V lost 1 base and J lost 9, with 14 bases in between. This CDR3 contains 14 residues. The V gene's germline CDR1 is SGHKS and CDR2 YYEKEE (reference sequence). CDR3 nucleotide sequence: TGTGCCAGCAGCTTGACGTCAGGGGTGGGTGAGCAGTTCTTC. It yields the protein CASSLTSGVGEQFF.

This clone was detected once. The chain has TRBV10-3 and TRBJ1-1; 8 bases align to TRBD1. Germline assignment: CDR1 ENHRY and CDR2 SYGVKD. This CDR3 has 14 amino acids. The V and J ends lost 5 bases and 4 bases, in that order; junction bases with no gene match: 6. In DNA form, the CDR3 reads TGTGCCATCAGTCAGGGGGCGCTTTCCACTGAAGCTTTCTTT. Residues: CAISQGALSTEAFF.

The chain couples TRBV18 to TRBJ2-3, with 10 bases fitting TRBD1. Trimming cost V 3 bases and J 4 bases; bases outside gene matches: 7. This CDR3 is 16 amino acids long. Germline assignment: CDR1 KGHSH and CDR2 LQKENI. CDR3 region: CASSPRDRGSSDTQYF. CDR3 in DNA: TGTGCCAGCTCACCCCGGGACAGGGGTAGCTCAGATACGCAGTATTTT.

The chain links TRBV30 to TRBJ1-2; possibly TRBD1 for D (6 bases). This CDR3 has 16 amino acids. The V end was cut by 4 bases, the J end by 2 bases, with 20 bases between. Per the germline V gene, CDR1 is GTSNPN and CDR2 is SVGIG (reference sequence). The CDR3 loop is CAWNRQTGHLNYGYTF. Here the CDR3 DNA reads TGTGCCTGGAACCGCCAAACGGGACACTTGAACTATGGCTACACCTTC.

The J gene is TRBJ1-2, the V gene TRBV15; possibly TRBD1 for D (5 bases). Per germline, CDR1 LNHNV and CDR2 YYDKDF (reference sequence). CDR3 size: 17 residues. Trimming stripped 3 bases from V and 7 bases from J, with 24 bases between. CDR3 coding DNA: TGTGCCACCAGCAGGGAGGGTAGAGGGACGGAAAGGGGTGGCTACACCTTC. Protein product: CATSREGRGTERGGYTF.

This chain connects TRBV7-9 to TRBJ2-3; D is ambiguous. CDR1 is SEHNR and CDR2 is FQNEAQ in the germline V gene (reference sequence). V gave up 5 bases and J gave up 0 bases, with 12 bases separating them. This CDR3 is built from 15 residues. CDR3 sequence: CASSQTSPSTDTQYF. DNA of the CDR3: TGTGCCAGCAGCCAGACATCTCCTAGCACAGATACGCAGTATTTT.

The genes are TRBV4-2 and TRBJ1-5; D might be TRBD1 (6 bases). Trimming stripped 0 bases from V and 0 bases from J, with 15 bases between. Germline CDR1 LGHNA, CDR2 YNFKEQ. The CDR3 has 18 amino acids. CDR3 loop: CASSQEGASSYSNQPQHF. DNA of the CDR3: TGTGCCAGCAGCCAAGAGGGGGCAAGCTCCTATAGCAATCAGCCCCAGCATTTT.

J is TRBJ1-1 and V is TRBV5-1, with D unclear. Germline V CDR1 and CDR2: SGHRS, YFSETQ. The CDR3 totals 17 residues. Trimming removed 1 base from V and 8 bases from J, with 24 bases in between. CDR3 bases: TGCGCCAGCAGCTTGAAAGGGCTTTCGGTTATGGCATTCGAAGCTTTCTTT. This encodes CASSLKGLSVMAFEAFF. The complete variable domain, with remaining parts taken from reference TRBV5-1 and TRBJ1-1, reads KAGVTQTPRYLIKTRGQQVTLSCSPISGHRSVSWYQQTPGQGLQFLFEYFSETQRNKGNFPGRFSGRQFSNSRSEMNVSTLELGDSALYLCASSLKGLSVMAFEAFFGQGTRLTVV.

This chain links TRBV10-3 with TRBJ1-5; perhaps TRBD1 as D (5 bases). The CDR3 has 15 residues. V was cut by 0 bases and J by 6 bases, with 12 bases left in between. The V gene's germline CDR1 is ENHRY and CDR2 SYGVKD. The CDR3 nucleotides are TGTGCCATCAGTGAGTCAAGCAGGGACGGTCAGCCCCAGCATTTT. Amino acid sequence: CAISESSRDGQPQHF.

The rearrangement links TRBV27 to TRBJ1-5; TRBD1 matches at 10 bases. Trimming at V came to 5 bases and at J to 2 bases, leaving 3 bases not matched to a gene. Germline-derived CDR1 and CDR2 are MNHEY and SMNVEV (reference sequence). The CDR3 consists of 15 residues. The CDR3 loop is CASSLGTGGNQPQHF. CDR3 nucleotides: TGTGCCAGCAGTCTCGGGACAGGGGGCAATCAGCCCCAGCATTTT.

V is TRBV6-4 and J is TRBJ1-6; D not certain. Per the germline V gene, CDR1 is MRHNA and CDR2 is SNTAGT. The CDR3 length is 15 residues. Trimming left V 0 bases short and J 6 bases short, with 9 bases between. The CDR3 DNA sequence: TGTGCCAGCAGTGACTCGGGGTTGGGTAATTCACCCCTCCACTTT. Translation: CASSDSGLGNSPLHF.

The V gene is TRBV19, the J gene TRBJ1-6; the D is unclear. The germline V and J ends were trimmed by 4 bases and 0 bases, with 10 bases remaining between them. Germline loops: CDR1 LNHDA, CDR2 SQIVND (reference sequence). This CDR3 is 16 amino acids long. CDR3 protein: CASSTSVSSYNSPLHF. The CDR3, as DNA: TGTGCCAGTAGTACTTCCGTGAGCTCCTATAATTCACCCCTCCACTTT. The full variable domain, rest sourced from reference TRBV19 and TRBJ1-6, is DGGITQSPKYLFRKEGQNVTLSCEQNLNHDAMYWYRQDPGQGLRLIYYSQIVNDFQKGDIAEGYSVSREKKESFPLTVTSAQKNPTAFYLCASSTSVSSYNSPLHFGNGTRLTVT.

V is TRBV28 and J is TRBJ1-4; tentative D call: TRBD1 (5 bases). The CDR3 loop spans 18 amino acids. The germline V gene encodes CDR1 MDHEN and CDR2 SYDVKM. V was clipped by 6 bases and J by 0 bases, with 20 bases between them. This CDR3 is CASRLPAGLTATNEKLFF. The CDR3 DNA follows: TGTGCCAGCAGACTCCCTGCAGGGTTAACCGCAACTAATGAAAAACTGTTTTTT. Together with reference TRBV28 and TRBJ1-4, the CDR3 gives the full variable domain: DVKVTQSSRYLVKRTGEKVFLECVQDMDHENMFWYRQDPGLGLRLIYFSYDVKMKEKGDIPEGYSVSREKKERFSLILESASTNQTSMYLCASRLPAGLTATNEKLFFGSGTQLSVL.

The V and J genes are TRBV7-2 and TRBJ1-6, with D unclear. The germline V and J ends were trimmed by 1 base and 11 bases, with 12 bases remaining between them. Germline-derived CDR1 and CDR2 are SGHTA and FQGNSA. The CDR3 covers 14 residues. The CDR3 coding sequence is TGTGCCAGCAGCTTAGGGGCCACTGATACACCCCTCCACTTT. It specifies CASSLGATDTPLHF.

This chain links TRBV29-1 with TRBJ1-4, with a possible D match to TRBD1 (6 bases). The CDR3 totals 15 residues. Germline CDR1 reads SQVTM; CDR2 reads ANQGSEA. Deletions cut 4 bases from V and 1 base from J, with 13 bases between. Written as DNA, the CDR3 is TGCAGCGTTGTGGGGGGGCTAGGAACTAATGAAAAACTGTTTTTT. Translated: CSVVGGLGTNEKLFF.

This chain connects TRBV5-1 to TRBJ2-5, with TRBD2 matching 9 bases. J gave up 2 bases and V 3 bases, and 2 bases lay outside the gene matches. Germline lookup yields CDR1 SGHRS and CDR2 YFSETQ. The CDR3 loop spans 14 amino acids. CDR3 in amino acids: CASSYLAGQETQYF. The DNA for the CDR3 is TGCGCCAGCAGCTACCTAGCGGGGCAAGAGACCCAGTACTTC.

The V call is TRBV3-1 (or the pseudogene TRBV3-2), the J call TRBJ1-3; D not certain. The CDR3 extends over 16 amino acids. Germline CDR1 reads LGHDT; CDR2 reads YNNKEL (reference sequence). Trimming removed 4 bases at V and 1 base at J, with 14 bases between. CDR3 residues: CASSPVGRLSGNTIYF. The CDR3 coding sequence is TGTGCCAGCAGCCCCGTGGGTAGGCTGTCTGGAAACACCATATATTTT.

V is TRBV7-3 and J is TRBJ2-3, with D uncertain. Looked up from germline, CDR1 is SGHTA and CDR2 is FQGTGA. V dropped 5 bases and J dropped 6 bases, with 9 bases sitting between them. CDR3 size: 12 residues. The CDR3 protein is CASSPRHDTQYF. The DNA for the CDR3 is TGTGCCAGCAGCCCCAGACACGATACGCAGTATTTT.